The rows below give T cell receptor beta chains drawn from one sample of a study of cytomegalovirus exposure and HLA in healthy donors. Produced via immunoSEQ multiplex PCR; TCRdb's table is partial and in-frame only. This repertoire includes some 47,000 clones. Sequencing was performed on PBMCs. All receptors come from a woman aged 40-49 years in good health and CMV-seronegative. The CDR3 runs from the conserved cysteine through the conserved F or W.

TRBV19,TRBJ1-5,CASSHMEHSNQPQHF
TRBV5-5,TRBJ1-1,CASSFDNEAFF
TRBV2,TRBJ1-2,CASSESGAAGYTF
TRBV5-1,TRBJ2-5,CASRGTGFETQYF
TRBV29-1,TRBJ1-4,CSVESGTGVNEKLFF
TRBV18,TRBJ2-7,CASSPVGQGGGYEQYF
TRBV29-1,TRBJ2-7,CSVSGLGDKQSEKYEQYF
TRBV7-2,TRBJ1-1,CASSLLQGATEAFF
TRBV18,TRBJ2-7,CASSPGLAFDEQYF
TRBV20-1,TRBJ2-1,CSARLTEEQFF
TRBV5-4,TRBJ1-1,CASSTAGRGRTEAFF
TRBV2,TRBJ1-2,CASSGQNYGYTF
TRBV4-2,TRBJ1-3,CASSQRDRENTIYF
TRBV30,TRBJ1-6,CAWSPLSQGANNSPLHF
TRBV6-1,TRBJ2-2,CASRQGNTGELFF
TRBV9,TRBJ2-3,CASSSSPTDTQYF
TRBV19,TRBJ2-2,CASSIGGRDTGELFF
TRBV29-1,TRBJ2-3,CSVLGGRGTDTQYF
TRBV28,TRBJ2-5,CASSFYSTLRETQYF
TRBV7-3,TRBJ2-1,CASSLSGTSGWSYNEQFF
TRBV4-3,TRBJ2-7,CASSQSAGQGDEQYF
TRBV4-1,TRBJ1-1,CASSQESRDRGRRGTEAFF
TRBV7-2,TRBJ1-2,CASSLQDNYGYTF
TRBV11-3,TRBJ1-1,CASSPGDRGKAFF
TRBV14,TRBJ2-7,CASSQDGTGGYEQYF
TRBV7-8,TRBJ2-7,CASSLRGGGEQYF
TRBV7-9,TRBJ1-4,CASSLDGPHKEKLFF
TRBV4-1,TRBJ1-5,CASSQRDSPDQHQHF
TRBV6-6,TRBJ1-1,CASGTHTEAFF
TRBV5-1,TRBJ1-1,CASTYWDREGYTEAFF
TRBV9,TRBJ1-1,CASSAYRQIGAVEAFF
TRBV29-1,TRBJ2-2,CSVVTGASVGELFF
TRBV19,TRBJ1-5,CASKSGNSNQPQHF
TRBV6-6,TRBJ1-5,CASSYQQGISNQPQHF
TRBV7-9,TRBJ1-1,CASSRQGAQTSFF
TRBV7-2,TRBJ2-7,CASSLLPGGTYEQYF
TRBV5-1,TRBJ2-2,CASRDTMNTGELFF
TRBV5-4,TRBJ2-1,CASSLGGRASYNEQFF
TRBV6-1,TRBJ2-2,CASSVRQGGLVLFF
TRBV7-2,TRBJ2-7,CASSRLAESSYEQYF
TRBV27,TRBJ1-6,CASSLSQGARSPLHF
TRBV4-1,TRBJ2-7,CASSLGLAGSYEQYF
TRBV11-3,TRBJ1-1,CASSLERGSGQAFF
TRBV2,TRBJ1-5,CASRAQGSPNQPQHF
TRBV27,TRBJ2-1,CASSFYSGMRHNEQFF
TRBV28,TRBJ2-7,CASSLTGGQLAYEQYF
TRBV2,TRBJ2-7,CASSEQRGGPYEQYF
TRBV27,TRBJ1-5,CASSWSWDSLNQPQHF
TRBV13,TRBJ2-1,CASSLSGNEQFF
TRBV5-1,TRBJ2-7,CASSLAASGIYEQYF
TRBV5-4,TRBJ2-1,CASSFWQGALNEQFF
TRBV6-6,TRBJ1-2,CASSTGQGSYGYTF
TRBV4-1,TRBJ1-2,CASSQDPADRGGYTF
TRBV7-2,TRBJ2-2,CASSLAGGWSTGELFF